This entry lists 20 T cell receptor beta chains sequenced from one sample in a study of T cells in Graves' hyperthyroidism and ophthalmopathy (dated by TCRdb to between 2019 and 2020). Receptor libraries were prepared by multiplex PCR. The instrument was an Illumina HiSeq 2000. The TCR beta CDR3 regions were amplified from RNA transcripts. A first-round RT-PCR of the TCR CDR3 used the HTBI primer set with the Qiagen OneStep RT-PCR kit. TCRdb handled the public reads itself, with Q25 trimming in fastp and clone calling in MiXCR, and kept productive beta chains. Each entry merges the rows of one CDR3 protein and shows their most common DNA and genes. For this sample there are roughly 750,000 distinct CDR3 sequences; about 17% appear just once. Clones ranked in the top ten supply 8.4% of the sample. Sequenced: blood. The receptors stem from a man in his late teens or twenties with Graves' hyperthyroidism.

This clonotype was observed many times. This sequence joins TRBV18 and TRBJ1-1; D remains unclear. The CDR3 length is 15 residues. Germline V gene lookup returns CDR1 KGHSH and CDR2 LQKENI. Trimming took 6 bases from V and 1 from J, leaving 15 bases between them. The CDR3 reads CASSPTAEQNTEAFF. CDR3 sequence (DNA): TGTGCCAGCTCCCCTACGGCAGAACAGAACACTGAAGCTTTCTTT.

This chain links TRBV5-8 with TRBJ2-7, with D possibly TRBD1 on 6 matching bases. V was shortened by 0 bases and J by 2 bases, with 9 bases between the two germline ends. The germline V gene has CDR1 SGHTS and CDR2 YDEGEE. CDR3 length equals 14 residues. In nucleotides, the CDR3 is TGTGCCAGCAGCTTGGGGGACACAACCTACGAGCAGTACTTC. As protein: CASSLGDTTYEQYF.

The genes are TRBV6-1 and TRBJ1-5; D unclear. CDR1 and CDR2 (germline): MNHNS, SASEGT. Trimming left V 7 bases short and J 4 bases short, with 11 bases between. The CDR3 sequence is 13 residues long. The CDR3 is CASKMQLNQPQHF. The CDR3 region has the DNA TGTGCCAGCAAGATGCAGTTAAATCAGCCCCAGCATTTT.

The CDR3, as DNA: TGTGCCAGCAGCTTGGACAGGGATTCAGGCGAGCAGTACTTC. It is translated as CASSLDRDSGEQYF. V and J are TRBV7-3 and TRBJ2-7; 8 nucleotides line up with TRBD1. CDR1 is SGHTA, CDR2 FQGTGA, per germline. V trimming: 3 bases; J trimming: 6 bases; junction bases outside the gene matches: 7. This CDR3 region has 14 residues.

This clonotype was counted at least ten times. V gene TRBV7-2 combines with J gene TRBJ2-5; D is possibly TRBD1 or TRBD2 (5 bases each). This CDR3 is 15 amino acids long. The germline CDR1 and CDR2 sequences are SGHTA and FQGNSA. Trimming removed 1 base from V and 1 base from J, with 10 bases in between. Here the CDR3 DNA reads TGTGCCAGCAGCTTAGAGGGGACCAGCCAAGAGACCCAGTACTTC. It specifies CASSLEGTSQETQYF.

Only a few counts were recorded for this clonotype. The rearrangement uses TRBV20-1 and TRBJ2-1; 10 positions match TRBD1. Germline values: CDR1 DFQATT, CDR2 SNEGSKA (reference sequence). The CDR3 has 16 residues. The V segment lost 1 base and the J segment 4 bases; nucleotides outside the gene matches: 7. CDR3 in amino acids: CSARAGQGLIYNEQFF. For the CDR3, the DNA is TGCAGTGCTAGAGCGGGACAGGGGTTAATATACAATGAGCAGTTCTTC.

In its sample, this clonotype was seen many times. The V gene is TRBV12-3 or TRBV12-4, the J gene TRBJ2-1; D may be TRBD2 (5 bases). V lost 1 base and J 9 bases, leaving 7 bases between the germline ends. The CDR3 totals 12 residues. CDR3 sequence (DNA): TGTGCCAGCAGTTTAGGTGGGAGTGAGCAGTTCTTC. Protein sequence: CASSLGGSEQFF.

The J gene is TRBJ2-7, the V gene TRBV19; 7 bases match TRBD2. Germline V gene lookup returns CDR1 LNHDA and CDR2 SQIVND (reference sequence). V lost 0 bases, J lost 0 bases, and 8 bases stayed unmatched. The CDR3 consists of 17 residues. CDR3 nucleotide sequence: TGTGCCAGTAGTATAGATTACGGAGGGGACTACTCCTACGAGCAGTACTTC. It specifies CASSIDYGGDYSYEQYF. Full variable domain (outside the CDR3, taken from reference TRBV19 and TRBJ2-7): DGGITQSPKYLFRKEGQNVTLSCEQNLNHDAMYWYRQDPGQGLRLIYYSQIVNDFQKGDIAEGYSVSREKKESFPLTVTSAQKNPTAFYLCASSIDYGGDYSYEQYFGPGTRLTVT.

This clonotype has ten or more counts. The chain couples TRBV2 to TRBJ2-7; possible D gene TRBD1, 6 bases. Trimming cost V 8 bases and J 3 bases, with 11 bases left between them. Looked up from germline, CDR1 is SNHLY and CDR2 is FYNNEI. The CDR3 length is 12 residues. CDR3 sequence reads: CASSQGFYEQYF. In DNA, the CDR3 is TGTGCCAGCTCACAGGGCTTCTACGAGCAGTACTTC.

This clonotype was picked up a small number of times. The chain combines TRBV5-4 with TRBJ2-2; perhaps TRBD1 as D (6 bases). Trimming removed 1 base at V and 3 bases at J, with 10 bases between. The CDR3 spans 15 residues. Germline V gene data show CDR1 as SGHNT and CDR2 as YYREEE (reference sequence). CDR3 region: CASSLPPGDTGELFF. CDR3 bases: TGTGCCAGCAGCTTGCCCCCAGGGGACACCGGGGAGCTGTTTTTT. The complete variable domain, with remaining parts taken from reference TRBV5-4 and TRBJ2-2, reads ETGVTQSPTHLIKTRGQQVTLRCSSQSGHNTVSWYQQALGQGPQFIFQYYREEENGRGNFPPRFSGLQFPNYSSELNVNALELDDSALYLCASSLPPGDTGELFFGEGSRLTVL.

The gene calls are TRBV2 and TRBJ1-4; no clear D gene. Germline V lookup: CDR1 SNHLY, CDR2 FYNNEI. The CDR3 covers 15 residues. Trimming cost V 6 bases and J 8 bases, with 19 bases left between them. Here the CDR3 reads CASRPQEGAGEKLFF. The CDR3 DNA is TGTGCCAGCAGACCCCAGGAAGGCGCCGGGGAAAAACTGTTTTTT. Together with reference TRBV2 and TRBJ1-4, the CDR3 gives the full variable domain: EPEVTQTPSHQVTQMGQEVILRCVPISNHLYFYWYRQILGQKVEFLVSFYNNEISEKSEIFDDQFSVERPDGSNFTLKIRSTKLEDSAMYFCASRPQEGAGEKLFFGSGTQLSVL.

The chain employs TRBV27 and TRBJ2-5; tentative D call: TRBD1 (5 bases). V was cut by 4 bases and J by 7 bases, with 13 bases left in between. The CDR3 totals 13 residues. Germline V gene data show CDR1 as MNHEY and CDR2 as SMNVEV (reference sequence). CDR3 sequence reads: CASSSWGAPTQYF. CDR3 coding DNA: TGTGCCAGCAGTTCCTGGGGCGCGCCGACCCAGTACTTC.

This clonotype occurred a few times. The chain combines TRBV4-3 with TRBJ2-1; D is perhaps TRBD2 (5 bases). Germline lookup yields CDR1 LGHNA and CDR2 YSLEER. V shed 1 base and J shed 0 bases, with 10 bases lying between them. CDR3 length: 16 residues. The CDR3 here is CASSQARGSSYNEQFF. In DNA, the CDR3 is TGCGCCAGCAGCCAAGCACGAGGGAGCTCCTACAATGAGCAGTTCTTC.

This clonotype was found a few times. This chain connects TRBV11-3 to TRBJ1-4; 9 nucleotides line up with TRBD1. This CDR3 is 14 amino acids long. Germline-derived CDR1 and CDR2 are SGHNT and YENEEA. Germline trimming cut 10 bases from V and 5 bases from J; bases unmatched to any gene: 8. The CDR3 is CATSSGTGNEKLFF. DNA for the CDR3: TGTGCCACCTCGTCGGGGACAGGGAATGAAAAACTGTTTTTT.

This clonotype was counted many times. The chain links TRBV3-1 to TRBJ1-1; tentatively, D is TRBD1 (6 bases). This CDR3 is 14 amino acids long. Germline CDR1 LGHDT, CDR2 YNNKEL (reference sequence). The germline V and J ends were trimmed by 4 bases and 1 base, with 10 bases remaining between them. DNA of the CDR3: TGTGCCAGCAGCCCCGGGGGGCCGAACACTGAAGCTTTCTTT. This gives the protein CASSPGGPNTEAFF.

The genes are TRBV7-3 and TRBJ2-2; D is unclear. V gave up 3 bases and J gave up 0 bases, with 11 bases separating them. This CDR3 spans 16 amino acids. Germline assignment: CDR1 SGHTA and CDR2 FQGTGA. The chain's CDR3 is CASSLVNVANTGELFF. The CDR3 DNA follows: TGTGCCAGCAGCTTGGTAAACGTCGCGAACACCGGGGAGCTGTTTTTT.

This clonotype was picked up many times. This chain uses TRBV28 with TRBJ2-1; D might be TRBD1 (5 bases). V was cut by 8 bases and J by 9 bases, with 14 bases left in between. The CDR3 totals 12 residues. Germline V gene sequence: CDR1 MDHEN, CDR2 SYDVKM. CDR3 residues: CASPIGQGEQFF. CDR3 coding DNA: TGTGCCAGCCCTATTGGGCAGGGTGAGCAGTTCTTC.

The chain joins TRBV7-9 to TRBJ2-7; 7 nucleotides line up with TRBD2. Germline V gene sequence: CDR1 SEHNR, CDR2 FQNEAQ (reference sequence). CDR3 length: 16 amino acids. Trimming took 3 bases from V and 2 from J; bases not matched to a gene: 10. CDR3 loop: CASSLGGLADPYEQYF. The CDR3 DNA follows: TGTGCCAGCAGCTTGGGGGGGTTAGCGGATCCCTACGAGCAGTACTTC.

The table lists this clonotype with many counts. CDR3 sequence reads: CAISEMSGGAEAFF. CDR3 coding DNA: TGTGCCATCAGTGAAATGTCAGGAGGTGCTGAAGCTTTCTTT. This sequence joins TRBV10-3 and TRBJ1-1, with D unclear. This CDR3 contains 14 residues. Germline V CDR1 and CDR2: ENHRY, SYGVKD. V was pared by 3 bases and J by 6 bases, with 14 bases between.

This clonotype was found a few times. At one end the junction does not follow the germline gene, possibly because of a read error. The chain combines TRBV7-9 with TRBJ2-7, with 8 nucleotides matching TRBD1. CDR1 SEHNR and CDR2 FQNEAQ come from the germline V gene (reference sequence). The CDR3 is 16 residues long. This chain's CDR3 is CASSLEGDRLAYGQYF. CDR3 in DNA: TGTGCCAGCAGCTTAGAGGGGGACAGGCTGGCCTACGGGCAGTACTTC.